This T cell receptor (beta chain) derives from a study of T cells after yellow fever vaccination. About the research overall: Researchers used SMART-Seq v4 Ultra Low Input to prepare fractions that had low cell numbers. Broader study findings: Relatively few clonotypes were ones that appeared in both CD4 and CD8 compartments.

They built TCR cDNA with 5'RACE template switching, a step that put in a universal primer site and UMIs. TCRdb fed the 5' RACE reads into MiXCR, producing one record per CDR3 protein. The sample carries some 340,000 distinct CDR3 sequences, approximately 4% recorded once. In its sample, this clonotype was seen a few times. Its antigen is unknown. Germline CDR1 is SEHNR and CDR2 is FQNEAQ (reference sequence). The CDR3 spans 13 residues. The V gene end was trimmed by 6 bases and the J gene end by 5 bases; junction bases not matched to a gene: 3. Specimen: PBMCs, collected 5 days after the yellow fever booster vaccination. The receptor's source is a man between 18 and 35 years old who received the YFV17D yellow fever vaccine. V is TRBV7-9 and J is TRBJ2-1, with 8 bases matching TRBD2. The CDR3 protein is CASSGGGNNEQFF. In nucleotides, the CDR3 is TGTGCCAGCAGTGGCGGGGGGAACAATGAGCAGTTCTTC.